Below are 3 T cell receptor beta chains sequenced from a single sample in a study of early T cells in non-severe SARS-CoV-2 infection. A single record per CDR3 protein comes from TCRdb applying MiXCR to the 5' RACE reads. In the table there are tens of thousands of distinct CDR3 sequences, 12% of which are singletons. This specimen consisted of whole blood, obtained at baseline. The receptors come from an adult who was a healthcare worker with PCR-confirmed SARS-CoV-2 infection or an uninfected control (not recorded which). The donor label of this sample is uncertain.

This clonotype was seen ten or more times. J is TRBJ1-2 and V is TRBV4-1, with a weak D call TRBD1 (5 bases). The germline V gene encodes CDR1 MGHRA and CDR2 YSYEKL. V was pared by 4 bases and J by 3 bases, with 15 bases between. The CDR3 is 15 residues long. CDR3 DNA sequence: TGCGCCAGCAGCCCGACGATCGGGGGATACTATGGCTACACCTTC. Protein sequence: CASSPTIGGYYGYTF.

This chain uses TRBV10-1 with TRBJ2-6; D is unresolved. The germline V and J ends were trimmed by 1 base and 3 bases, with 4 bases remaining between them. The CDR3 totals 14 residues. From germline, CDR1 is WNHNN and CDR2 SYGVQD (reference sequence). The CDR3 DNA follows: TGCGCCAGCAGTGAGTGGGTTGGGGCCAACGTCCTGACTTTC. Encoded protein: CASSEWVGANVLTF.

The chain joins TRBV6-2 or TRBV6-3 to TRBJ1-2; D perhaps matches TRBD1 (6 bases). Germline V gene lookup returns CDR1 MNHEY and CDR2 SVGEGT. The germline V and J ends were trimmed by 10 bases and 4 bases, with 13 bases remaining between them. The CDR3 covers 12 residues. This CDR3 is CATRDISYGYTF. CDR3 bases: TGTGCCACCCGGGACATCAGCTATGGCTACACCTTC.